The source of this T cell receptor (beta chain) is a study of neoadjuvant anti-PD-1 for oral cavity cancer. Study context: Patients without progression received a fourth nivolumab dose around day 43, then surgical resection on days 50-56.

Analysis of PBMCs was direct, with no culture step. The assay was immunoSEQ multiplex PCR, and TCRdb's table has in-frame clones only and misses some. The sample lists 60,000 to 75,000 clones, around four fifths occurring once. V was shortened by 5 bases and J by 6 bases, with 25 bases between the two germline ends. Germline V gene lookup returns CDR1 LNHDA and CDR2 SQIVND (reference sequence). The CDR3 is 17 residues long. The input for sequencing was PBMCs, taken before nivolumab (anti-PD-1) treatment. The chain uses TRBV19 and TRBJ1-2, with D possibly matching TRBD1 (6 bases). The TCR was taken from a person aged 35-79 years with oral cavity squamous cell carcinoma. DNA of the CDR3: TGTGCCAGTAGTCTCAGGGGTGGAACTTATCCGGGGGATGGCTACACCTTC. It encodes CASSLRGGTYPGDGYTF.